This T cell receptor beta chain was retrieved from a study of monozygotic twins with inflammatory bowel disease. Study-wide findings and caveats: For IBD, no single strong associated signal or clonotype was supported. Patients got different immunosuppressive treatments, which may have made their repertoires more variable.

Researchers generated cDNA in eight separate reactions per sample. UMIs were attached via template switching, each with a 6-nucleotide sample barcode. Reprocessing the 5' RACE reads, TCRdb reports a single entry for every CDR3 protein and omits DNA. The specimen's table records just over 300,000 distinct CDR3 sequences. Per germline, CDR1 SQVTM and CDR2 ANQGSEA. The CDR3 totals 14 residues. Note on this clonotype: Its target is unknown.

Sequenced sample: blood. The TCR was taken from a human donor with ulcerative colitis or Crohn's disease, or a healthy co-twin of an affected twin (not recorded which). J is TRBJ1-4 and V is TRBV29-1; the TCRdb call, TRBD1, lacks DNA for checking. CDR3 region: CSARGQETNEKLFF. Full variable domain (rest looked up from reference TRBV29-1 and TRBJ1-4): SAVISQKPSRDICQRGTSLTIQCQVDSQVTMMFWYRQQPGQSLTLIATANQGSEATYESGFVIDKFPISRPNLTFSTLTVSNMSPEDSSIYLCSARGQETNEKLFFGSGTQLSVL.